This passage covers 6 T cell receptor beta chains from one sample sequenced in a study of T cell repertoires in cytomegalovirus infection. Via MiXCR, TCRdb re-called the reads, giving one row per CDR3 protein. Of about 480,000 distinct CDR3 sequences listed, roughly a third are singletons. These receptors have no known antigen. The starting material was cultured PBMCs, obtained from culture after CMV antigen stimulation. The receptor set was obtained from a human donor in good health (CMV status not recorded). Some clones in this sample may be carry-over from other donors' samples.

This clonotype was observed a few times. This chain connects TRBV7-2 to TRBJ2-1; 9 bases are a match to TRBD2. The V gene end was trimmed by 4 bases and the J gene end by 4 bases; junction bases not matched to a gene: 5. The CDR3 is 15 residues long. Per germline, CDR1 SGHTA and CDR2 FQGNSA. CDR3 DNA: TGTGCCAGCAGCTCGGGACTAGCCCGGTACAATGAGCAGTTCTTC. Its translation: CASSSGLARYNEQFF. The full variable domain, rest sourced from reference TRBV7-2 and TRBJ2-1, is GAGVSQSPSNKVTEKGKDVELRCDPISGHTALYWYRQSLGQGLEFLIYFQGNSAPDKSGLPSDRFSAERTGGSVSTLTIQRTQQEDSAVYLCASSSGLARYNEQFFGPGTRLTVL.

This clonotype was counted many times. J is TRBJ1-4 and V is TRBV7-2, with a possible D match to TRBD1 (5 bases). The CDR3 is 16 residues long. Germline V gives CDR1 SGHTA, CDR2 FQGNSA. V lost 1 base and J lost 0, with 9 bases in between. CDR3 nucleotides: TGTGCCAGCAGCTTAGGGGACTTTCCAACTAATGAAAAACTGTTTTTT. Translating it yields CASSLGDFPTNEKLFF.

The chain has TRBV19 and TRBJ2-3, with D unclear. The V gene's germline CDR1 is LNHDA and CDR2 SQIVND (reference sequence). The CDR3 has 13 residues. The V gene lost 5 bases and the J gene lost 7 bases, with 13 bases spanning the gap. The chain's CDR3 is CASSPDARYTQYF. The CDR3, as DNA: TGTGCCAGTAGTCCCGACGCCAGGTATACGCAGTATTTT.

The chain couples TRBV6-9 to TRBJ1-1; the match to TRBD1 covers 9 bases. CDR3 size: 12 residues. In germline, CDR1 is MNHGY, CDR2 SVAAGI. V gave up 3 bases and J gave up 12 bases; unmatched junction bases: 5. The CDR3: CASSYGQGMTFF. The CDR3 DNA sequence: TGTGCCAGCAGTTACGGACAGGGGATGACTTTCTTT.

The chain is built from TRBV20-1 and TRBJ1-1, with D unresolved. CDR1 is DFQATT, CDR2 SNEGSKA, per germline (reference sequence). V lost 3 bases and J lost 0, with 8 bases in between. This CDR3 has 13 residues. CDR3 bases: TGCAGTGCTAGTTCGGTGATGAACACTGAAGCTTTCTTT. It yields the protein CSASSVMNTEAFF.

This clonotype was detected only a few times. The V gene is TRBV6-2 or TRBV6-3, the J gene TRBJ1-1; 7 nucleotides line up with TRBD1. Looked up from germline, CDR1 is MNHEY and CDR2 is SVGEGT. CDR3 size: 15 residues. J gave up 3 bases and V 4 bases, and 8 bases lay outside the gene matches. The CDR3 nucleotides are TGTGCCAGCAGTTTCGGAATCAGGGGGGACACTGAAGCTTTCTTT. Translated: CASSFGIRGDTEAFF.